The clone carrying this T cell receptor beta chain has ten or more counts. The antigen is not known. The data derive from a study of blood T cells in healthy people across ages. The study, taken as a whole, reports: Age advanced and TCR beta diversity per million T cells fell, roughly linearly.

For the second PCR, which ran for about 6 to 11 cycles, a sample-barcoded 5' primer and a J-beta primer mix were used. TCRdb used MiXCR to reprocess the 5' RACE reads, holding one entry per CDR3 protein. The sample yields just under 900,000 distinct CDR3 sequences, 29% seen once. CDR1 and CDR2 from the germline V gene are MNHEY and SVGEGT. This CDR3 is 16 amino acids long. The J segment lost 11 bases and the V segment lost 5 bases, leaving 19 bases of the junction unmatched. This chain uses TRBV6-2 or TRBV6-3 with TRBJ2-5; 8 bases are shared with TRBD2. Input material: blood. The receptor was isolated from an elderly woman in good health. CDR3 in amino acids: CASSPIAGGQAREQYF. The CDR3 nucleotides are TGTGCCAGCAGTCCCATCGCGGGGGGCCAGGCTAGAGAGCAGTACTTC.